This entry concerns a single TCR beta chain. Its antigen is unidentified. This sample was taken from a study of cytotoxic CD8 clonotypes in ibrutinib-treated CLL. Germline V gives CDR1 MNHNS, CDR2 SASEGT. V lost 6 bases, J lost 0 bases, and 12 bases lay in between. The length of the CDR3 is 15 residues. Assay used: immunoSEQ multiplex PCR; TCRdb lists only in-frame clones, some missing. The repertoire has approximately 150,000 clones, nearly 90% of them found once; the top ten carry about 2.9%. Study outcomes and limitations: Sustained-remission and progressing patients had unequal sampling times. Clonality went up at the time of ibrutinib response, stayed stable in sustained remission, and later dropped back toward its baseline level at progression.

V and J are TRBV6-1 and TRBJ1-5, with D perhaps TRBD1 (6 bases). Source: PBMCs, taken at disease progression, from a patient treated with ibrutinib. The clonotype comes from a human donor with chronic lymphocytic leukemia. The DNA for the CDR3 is TGTGCCAGCAGATCTGGACAGAATAGCAATCAGCCCCAGCATTTT. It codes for CASRSGQNSNQPQHF.